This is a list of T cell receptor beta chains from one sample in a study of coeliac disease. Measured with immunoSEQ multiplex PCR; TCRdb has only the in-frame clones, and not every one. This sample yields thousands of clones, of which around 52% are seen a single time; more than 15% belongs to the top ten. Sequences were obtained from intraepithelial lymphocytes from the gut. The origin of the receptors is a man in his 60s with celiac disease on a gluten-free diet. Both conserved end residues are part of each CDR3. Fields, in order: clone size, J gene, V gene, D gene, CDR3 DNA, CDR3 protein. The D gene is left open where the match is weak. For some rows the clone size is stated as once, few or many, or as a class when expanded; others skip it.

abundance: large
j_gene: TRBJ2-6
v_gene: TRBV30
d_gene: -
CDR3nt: TGTGCCTGGACCCAAGCGTTGTCTGGGGCCAACGTCCTGACTTTC
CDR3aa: CAWTQALSGANVLTF

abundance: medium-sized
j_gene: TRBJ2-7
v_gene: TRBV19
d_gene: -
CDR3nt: TGTGCCAGTAGTATAGCGGGGAGCACACAGGGTTGGGCCTACGAGCAGTACTTC
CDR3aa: CASSIAGSTQGWAYEQYF

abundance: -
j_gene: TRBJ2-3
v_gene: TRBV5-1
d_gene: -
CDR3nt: TGCGCCAGCAGCTTGAATCCTAGCACAGATACGCAGTATTTT
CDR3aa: CASSLNPSTDTQYF

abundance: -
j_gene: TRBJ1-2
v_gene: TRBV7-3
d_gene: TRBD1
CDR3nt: TGTGCCAGCAGCTTAGGGACAGGGGGCTCTAAGGATGGCTACACCTTC
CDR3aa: CASSLGTGGSKDGYTF

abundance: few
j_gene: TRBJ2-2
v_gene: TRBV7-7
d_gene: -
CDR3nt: TGTGCTAGCAGCCCAACAGGGATGGCCGGGGAGCTGTTTTTT
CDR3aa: CASSPTGMAGELFF

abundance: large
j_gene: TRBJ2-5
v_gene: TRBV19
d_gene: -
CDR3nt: TGTGCCAGTAGTATTATGTCGTTCCAAGAGACCCAGTACTTC
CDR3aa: CASSIMSFQETQYF

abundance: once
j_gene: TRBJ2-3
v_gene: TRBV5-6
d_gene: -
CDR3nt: TGTGCCAGCAGCTCCCTCGGGGTGGTTACGCAGTATTTT
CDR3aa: CASSSLGVVTQYF

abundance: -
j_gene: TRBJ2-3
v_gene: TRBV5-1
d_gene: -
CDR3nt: TGCGCCAGCAGCTTGCCGGGGGTTGGAGATACGCAGTATTTT
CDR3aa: CASSLPGVGDTQYF

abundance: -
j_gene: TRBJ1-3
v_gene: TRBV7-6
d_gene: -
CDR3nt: TGTGCCAGCAGCTTAGTGACACAGTTTGGAAACACCATATATTTT
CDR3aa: CASSLVTQFGNTIYF

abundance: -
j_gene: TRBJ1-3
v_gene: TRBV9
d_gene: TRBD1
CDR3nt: TGTGTCAGCAGCGAAGGGACAGGGGAGTACTCTGGAAACACCATATATTTT
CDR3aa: CVSSEGTGEYSGNTIYF

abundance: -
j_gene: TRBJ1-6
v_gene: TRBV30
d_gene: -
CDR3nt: TGTGCCTGGAAACAGGATTATTCACCCCTCCACTTT
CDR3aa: CAWKQDYSPLHF

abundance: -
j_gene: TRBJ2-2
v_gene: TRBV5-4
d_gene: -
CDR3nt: TGTGCCAGCAGCCCACCGGGAACCTACACCGGGGAGCTGTTTTTT
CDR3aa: CASSPPGTYTGELFF

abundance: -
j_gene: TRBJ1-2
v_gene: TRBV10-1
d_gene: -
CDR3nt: TGCGCCAGCAGCTCCTCTCCTAACTATGGCTACACCTTC
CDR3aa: CASSSSPNYGYTF

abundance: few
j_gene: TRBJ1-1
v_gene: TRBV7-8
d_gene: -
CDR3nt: TGTGCCAGCAGCACCCACAGGGTGAACACTGAAGCTTTCTTT
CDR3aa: CASSTHRVNTEAFF

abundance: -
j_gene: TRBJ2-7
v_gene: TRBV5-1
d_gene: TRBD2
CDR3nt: TGCGCCAGCAGCGCTAGCGGGGGAGCCTACGAGCAGTACTTC
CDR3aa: CASSASGGAYEQYF

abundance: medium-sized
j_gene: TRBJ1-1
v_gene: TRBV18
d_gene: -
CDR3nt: TGTGCCAGCTCACCCATAGAGGAATTGAACACTGAAGCTTTCTTT
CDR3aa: CASSPIEELNTEAFF

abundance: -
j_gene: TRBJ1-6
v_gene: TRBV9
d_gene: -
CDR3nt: TGTGCCAGCAGCCCCGGGGGGGGGACCAATAATTCACCCCTCCACTTT
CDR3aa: CASSPGGGTNNSPLHF

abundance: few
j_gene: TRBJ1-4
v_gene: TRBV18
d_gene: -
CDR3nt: TGTGCCAGCTCACCATCAGCAACTAATGAAAAACTGTTTTTT
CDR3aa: CASSPSATNEKLFF

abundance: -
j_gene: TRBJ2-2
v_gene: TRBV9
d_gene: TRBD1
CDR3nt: TGTGCCAGCAACGTAACAGGGGTCCCCGGGGAGCTGTTTTTT
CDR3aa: CASNVTGVPGELFF

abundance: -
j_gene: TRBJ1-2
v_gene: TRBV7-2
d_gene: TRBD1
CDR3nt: TGTGCCAGCAGCTTAGATAGGGGACAGGGCGGCGGCTACACCTTC
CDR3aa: CASSLDRGQGGGYTF